These T cell receptor beta chains were read from a single sample in a study of T-cell reconstitution after alpha-beta-depleted transplantation in children. One entry per CDR3 protein results from TCRdb running MiXCR on the PCR reads. Among 170,000 or so distinct CDR3 sequences listed, around 6.8% were seen once. The input for sequencing was PBMCs from the stem cell graft donor, taken from the stem cell graft. The source of these receptors is a human donor who donated a stem cell graft to a child with Wiskott-Aldrich syndrome. CDR3s include the opening cysteine and the closing phenylalanine or tryptophan. The D gene is left open where the match is weak. Clone size is given as how often the clone was seen (once, few, many) or a class if it is expanded.

cdr3_aa cdr3_nt j_call clone_size v_call d_call
CAWSGGRGYESTGELFF TGTGCCTGGAGTGGGGGCAGGGGGTATGAGAGCACCGGGGAGCTGTTTTTT TRBJ2-2 few TRBV30 TRBD1
CSAVGDRDQPQHF TGCAGTGCAGTTGGGGACAGAGATCAGCCCCAGCATTTT TRBJ1-5 many TRBV20-1 TRBD1
CATSSGERGGFYNEQFF TGTGCCACCTCGAGCGGGGAGCGGGGGGGCTTCTACAATGAGCAGTTCTTC TRBJ2-1 few TRBV24-1 TRBD2
CASSLGWEGVNEQFF TGTGCCAGCAGCTTAGGGTGGGAGGGAGTCAATGAGCAGTTCTTC TRBJ2-1 many TRBV13 TRBD2
CASSPGQGALSNQPQHF TGCGCCAGCAGCCCCGGACAGGGGGCGTTGAGCAATCAGCCCCAGCATTTT TRBJ1-5 many TRBV5-1 TRBD1
CSARRTAPGELFF TGCAGTGCTCGTCGGACAGCTCCCGGGGAGCTGTTTTTT TRBJ2-2 many TRBV20-1 NA
CASSQRASESSYNEQFF TGTGCCAGCAGCCAAAGGGCTAGCGAAAGCTCCTACAATGAGCAGTTCTTC TRBJ2-1 many TRBV3-1 NA
CASSPSLAGGTYGQFF TGTGCCAGCTCACCTTCACTAGCGGGAGGGACCTACGGGCAGTTCTTC TRBJ2-1 many TRBV18 TRBD2
CASSEGHENEQFF TGTGCCAGCAGCGAAGGTCACGAAAATGAGCAGTTCTTC TRBJ2-1 few TRBV7-6 NA
CAMWRQGAITDTQYF TGTGCCATGTGGCGACAGGGGGCTATCACAGATACGCAGTATTTT TRBJ2-3 many TRBV10-3 TRBD1
CASSSGTGGTTEAFF TGCGCCAGCAGCTCGGGGACAGGGGGCACCACTGAAGCTTTCTTT TRBJ1-1 many TRBV5-1 TRBD1
CASSLGTGFNEQFF TGTGCCAGCAGCTTAGGGACAGGTTTCAATGAGCAGTTCTTC TRBJ2-1 many TRBV7-2 TRBD1